This TCR beta chain was documented in a study of T-cell reconstitution after alpha-beta-depleted transplantation in children. With respect to this clonotype: No antigen is known for it.

Overall study results and limits: There were some patients whose high TCRbeta diversity at day 60 came from surviving recipient T cells and thymic progenitors.

CDR1 is LGHNA and CDR2 is YNFKEQ in the germline V gene. Losses at the gene ends were 0 bases for V and 0 bases for J; bases not matched to a gene: 17. The CDR3 runs 20 residues. The TCRbeta library was prepared with unique molecular identifiers. TCRdb re-called the PCR reads through MiXCR, storing one row per CDR3 protein. The sample includes 300,000 to 400,000 distinct CDR3 sequences, approximately 23% seen only once; the top ten take roughly 11%. This TCR was sampled from a male patient aged 10 to 17 who had a stem cell transplant for acute lymphoblastic leukemia, so the T cells may come from the graft donor. The chain carries TRBV4-2 and TRBJ2-7, with 7 bases lining up with TRBD2. The material sequenced was PBMCs, mostly from graft donor cells, taken 180 days after TCRalphabeta/CD19-depleted stem cell transplant. CDR3 coding DNA: TGTGCCAGCAGCCAAGAAGCGGGCGGGAGAAACCTTTGGGGCTCCTACGAGCAGTACTTC. Translation gives CASSQEAGGRNLWGSYEQYF.